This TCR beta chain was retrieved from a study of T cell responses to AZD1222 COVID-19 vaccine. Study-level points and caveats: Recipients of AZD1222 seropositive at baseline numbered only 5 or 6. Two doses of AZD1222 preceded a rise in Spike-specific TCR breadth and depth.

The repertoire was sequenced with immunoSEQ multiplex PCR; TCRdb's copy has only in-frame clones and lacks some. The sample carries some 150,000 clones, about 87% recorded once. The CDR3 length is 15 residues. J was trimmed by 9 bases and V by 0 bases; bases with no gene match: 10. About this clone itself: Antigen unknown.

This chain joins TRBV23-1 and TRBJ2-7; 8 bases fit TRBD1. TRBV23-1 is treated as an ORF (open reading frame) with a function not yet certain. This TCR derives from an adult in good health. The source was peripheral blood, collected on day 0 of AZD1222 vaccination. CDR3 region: CASSQSVQGATRQYF. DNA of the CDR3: TGCGCCAGCAGTCAATCCGTCCAGGGGGCCACACGGCAGTACTTC.